This TCR beta chain stems from a study of spatial heterogeneity in lung cancer. Looking at the study overall: Mean representation of each unique TCR and UMI combination in the raw reads exceeded 8.5 occurrences.

Germline CDR1 LGHNA, CDR2 YNFKEQ. The length of the CDR3 is 14 residues. V was clipped by 0 bases and J by 3 bases; unmatched bases: 2. TCRdb re-called the 5' RACE reads through MiXCR, storing one row per CDR3 protein. The table has 17,000 or so distinct CDR3 sequences, more than 8.5% seen once. This clonotype appeared many times. Regarding time point: blood at routine non-recurrence follow-up after resection. This specimen was PBMCs, taken at follow-up. The rearrangement links TRBV4-2 to TRBJ2-7, with TRBD1 identical over 7 bases. The receptor was isolated from a female donor with early-stage non-small cell lung cancer. CDR3 nucleotide sequence: TGTGCCAGCAGCCAAGAATACAGGGGCTACGAGCAGTACTTC. The encoded protein is CASSQEYRGYEQYF.